This is a list of T cell receptor beta chains from one sample in a study of control samples from healthy donors and cancer patients. Clones were read by immunoSEQ multiplex PCR, and TCRdb kept only the in-frame ones, dropping some. The repertoire holds about 130,000 clones, with roughly 87% as singletons. The specimen sequenced was blood. These TCRs come from a man younger than 30 in good health. The CDR3 runs from the conserved cysteine through the conserved F or W. D genes are given only for firm matches. Clone size is not always given. Where it is, it says once, few, many or a class for expanded clones.

-	-	TRBJ2-2	TRBV5-1	CASSHGSGDAGELFF	TGCGCCAGCAGCCACGGGTCAGGAGACGCCGGGGAGCTGTTTTTT
TRBD2	-	TRBJ2-7	TRBV10-3	CAISARTSGNEQYF	TGTGCCATCAGCGCGAGGACTAGCGGGAACGAGCAGTACTTC
-	-	TRBJ1-1	TRBV4-2	CASSHATLNTEAFF	TGTGCCAGCAGCCACGCGACCCTGAACACTGAAGCTTTCTTT
-	-	TRBJ2-3	TRBV10-2	CASSGGDPSTDTQYF	TGCGCCAGCAGTGGGGGGGACCCTAGCACAGATACGCAGTATTTT
TRBD1	few	TRBJ2-5	TRBV3-1/TRBV3-2	CASSQDVSTLRGQETQYF	TGTGCCAGCAGCCAAGATGTTTCGACCCTCAGGGGGCAAGAGACCCAGTACTTC
TRBD2	-	TRBJ2-4	TRBV28	CATQSGGGSSKNIQYF	TGTGCCACCCAGTCGGGGGGGGGCTCGTCCAAAAACATTCAGTACTTC
-	-	TRBJ1-2	TRBV6-1	CASSERTNAGYTF	TGTGCCAGCAGTGAACGGACGAATGCTGGCTACACCTTC
-	-	TRBJ2-7	TRBV13	CASSLSGGSYEQYF	TGTGCCAGCAGCTTATCTGGGGGATCCTACGAGCAGTACTTC
-	-	TRBJ2-7	TRBV19	CASSIGTTSYEQYF	TGTGCCAGTAGTATCGGGACAACTTCCTACGAGCAGTACTTC
-	-	TRBJ2-4	TRBV7-3	CASSSGTTGSSNIQYF	TGTGCCAGCAGCTCCGGGACAACAGGGAGTAGTAACATTCAGTACTTC
-	-	TRBJ1-1	TRBV15	CATSRDFKGRGTEAFF	TGTGCCACCAGCAGAGACTTTAAGGGGAGGGGTACTGAAGCTTTCTTT
-	-	TRBJ2-7	TRBV27	CASSLKGISYEQYF	TGTGCCAGCAGTTTAAAGGGGATCTCCTACGAGCAGTACTTC
-	-	TRBJ1-1	TRBV19	CASSIVVLRQGSYTEAFF	TGTGCCAGTAGTATAGTGGTTTTGCGGCAGGGGAGTTACACTGAAGCTTTCTTT
-	-	TRBJ2-7	TRBV9	CASSLGASEFSYEQYF	TGTGCCAGCAGCCTGGGGGCTAGCGAGTTCTCCTACGAGCAGTACTTC
-	-	TRBJ1-4	TRBV30	CAWRLSHEKLFF	TGTGCCTGGAGACTGAGTCATGAAAAACTGTTTTTT
TRBD1	few	TRBJ1-6	TRBV28	CASRERDRANSPLHF	TGTGCCAGCAGGGAACGGGACAGGGCGAATTCACCCCTCCACTTT
-	-	TRBJ2-7	TRBV29-1	CSVTDRRSYEQYF	TGCAGCGTGACAGACAGGCGTTCCTACGAGCAGTACTTC
-	-	TRBJ1-2	TRBV2	CASKRVSYGYTF	TGTGCCAGCAAACGGGTCTCCTATGGCTACACCTTC
TRBD2	few	TRBJ2-7	TRBV6-5	CASSPPLAGIDEQYF	TGTGCCAGCAGTCCCCCCCTAGCGGGGATCGACGAGCAGTACTTC
-	-	TRBJ1-3	TRBV21-1	CASSKDSPFGNTIYF	TGTGCCAGCAGCAAAGACTCACCTTTTGGAAACACCATATATTTT